This TCR beta chain was profiled in a study of blood T cell repertoires in COVID-19. As for the study in general: There were acute and convalescent COVID-19 samples, and they came from the United States, Italy and Spain. From T cells, B-cell-depleted T cells, or PBMCs came the material, which was cDNA or gDNA.

Those who participated ranged in age from roughly 18 to 100 years and resided in about two dozen US areas. Participants were placed into cohorts based on the clinical history they reported. Some clones are missing from TCRdb's copy, which holds only in-frame ones; the method was immunoSEQ multiplex PCR. The data hold more than 110,000 clones, with 84% observed a single time. Germline V gene sequence: CDR1 LGHDT, CDR2 YNNKEL (reference sequence). There are 16 residues in the CDR3. With V trimmed by 1 base and J by 7 bases, 8 bases remained unmatched. The sequence was collected from a man aged 40-49 years with acute COVID-19. Sequenced input: PBMCs or T cells enriched from blood (not recorded which). The V and J genes are TRBV3-1 (or the pseudogene TRBV3-2) and TRBJ2-3, with 10 bases aligning to TRBD2. In DNA form, the CDR3 reads TGTGCCAGCAGCCAAGGTTCTAGCGGGAGAGTAAATACGCAGTATTTT. Translation gives CASSQGSSGRVNTQYF.